The TCR beta chain described here comes from a study of identical twins. One entry per CDR3 protein, called by TCRdb with MiXCR from the 5' RACE reads. The sample yields 1.5 million to 2 million distinct CDR3 sequences, around a third seen once. The ends were cut back, 2 bases at V and 9 bases at J, with 8 bases in the middle. This CDR3 is 12 amino acids long. Germline CDR1 LNHNV, CDR2 YYDKDF (reference sequence). This clonotype originated in a newborn girl in good health. Sequencing input: cord blood. The chain combines TRBV15 with TRBJ2-4; D gene ambiguous. The CDR3 reads CATSRQTGIQYF. The CDR3 coding sequence is TGTGCCACCAGCAGACAGACCGGCATTCAGTACTTC.